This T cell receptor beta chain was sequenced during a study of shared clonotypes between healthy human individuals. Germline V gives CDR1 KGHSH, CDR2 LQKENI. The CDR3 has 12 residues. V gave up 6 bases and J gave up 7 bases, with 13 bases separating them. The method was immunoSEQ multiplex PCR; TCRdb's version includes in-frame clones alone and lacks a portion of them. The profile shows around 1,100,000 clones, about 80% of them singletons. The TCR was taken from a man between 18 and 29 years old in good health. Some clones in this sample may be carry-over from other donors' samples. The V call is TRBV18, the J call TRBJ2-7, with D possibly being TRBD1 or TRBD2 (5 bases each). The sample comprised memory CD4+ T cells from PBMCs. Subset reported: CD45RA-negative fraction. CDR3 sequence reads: CASSGTTPEQYF. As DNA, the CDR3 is TGTGCCAGCTCTGGGACCACCCCTGAGCAGTACTTC.